This T cell receptor (beta chain) was identified in a study of identical twins. This clonotype occurred a few times. MiXCR, applied by TCRdb to the 5' RACE reads, yields one record per CDR3 protein. This table holds about 890,000 distinct CDR3 sequences, approximately 13% found once. With 6 bases removed from V and 0 bases from J, the gap between germline ends came to 11 bases. Germline V gives CDR1 KGHDR, CDR2 SFDVKD. The CDR3 sequence is 15 residues long. These data were also filed under a second study, of yellow fever vaccine responses in identical twins.

This TCR was recovered from a woman between 18 and 29 years old in good health. The rearrangement joins TRBV24-1 to TRBJ2-1; D may correspond to TRBD1 or TRBD2 (5 bases each). Material for sequencing was PBMCs. This CDR3 is CATSLKGSSYNEQFF. The CDR3 region has the DNA TGTGCCACCAGTTTGAAGGGGAGCTCCTACAATGAGCAGTTCTTC.